The following is a TCR beta chain sequence with its context. The data are from a study of blood T cell repertoires in COVID-19. The overall study: Material from acute and convalescent COVID-19 was sourced from the United States, Italy and Spain. Sources were T cells, B-cell-depleted T cells, or PBMCs; the material itself was cDNA or gDNA.

Authors' methods: Reference gene primer amplification in the assay estimated nucleated cell counts. Only in-frame clones appear in the TCRdb table, and some are missing; sequencing was by immunoSEQ multiplex PCR. Clone size and the V and J calls come from that table; the DNA yielded D and trimming. Here the sample spans 5,500 to 7,500 clones, around 90% being singletons. The CDR3 contains 13 residues. Unmatched junction bases numbered 8, after V lost 4 bases and J lost 9 bases. The germline V gene encodes CDR1 LGHDT and CDR2 YNNKEL (reference sequence). This chain connects TRBV3-1 (or the pseudogene TRBV3-2) to TRBJ2-5; 7 nucleotides match TRBD1. The TCR sequence derives from a human donor in a cohort sampled during active COVID-19. The sample taken for sequencing was peripheral blood. In DNA, the CDR3 is TGTGCCAGCAGCCCGACGACAGGGCCCGCCCAGTACTTC. Protein: CASSPTTGPAQYF.